This T cell receptor beta chain derives from a study of response to subunit inactivated influenza vaccine. Study findings and constraints: Each seasonal flu vaccination may recruit only limited new T cells, authors suggested.

The CDR3 spans 15 residues. The V gene's germline CDR1 is SGDLS and CDR2 YYNGEE. With V trimmed by 3 bases and J by 5 bases, 11 bases remained unmatched. Using its own MiXCR run on the RT-PCR reads, TCRdb lists one record per CDR3 protein. Here the sample spans more than 700,000 distinct CDR3 sequences, roughly 20% being singletons. A remark on this clonotype: Its matching antigen is unknown.

The source of this sequence is a man aged 45 to 65 who received an inactivated influenza vaccine. This chain connects TRBV9 to TRBJ2-7; 7 bases fit TRBD1. The specimen was PBMCs from blood, collected around 5 days after vaccination. CDR3 region: CASSANDRAFDEQYF. The CDR3 DNA reads as TGTGCCAGCAGCGCCAATGACAGGGCCTTCGACGAGCAGTACTTC.